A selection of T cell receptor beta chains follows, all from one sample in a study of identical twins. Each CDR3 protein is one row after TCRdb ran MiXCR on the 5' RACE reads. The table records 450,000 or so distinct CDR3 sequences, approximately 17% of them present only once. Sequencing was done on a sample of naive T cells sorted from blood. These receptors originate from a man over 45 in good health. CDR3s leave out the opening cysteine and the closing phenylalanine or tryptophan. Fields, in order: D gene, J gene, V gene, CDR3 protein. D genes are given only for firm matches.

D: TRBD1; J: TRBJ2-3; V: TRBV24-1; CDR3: ATSDPFGQGNEGTDTQY
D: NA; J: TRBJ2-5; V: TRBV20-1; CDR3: SAPGQGSTQY
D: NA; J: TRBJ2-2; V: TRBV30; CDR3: AWEKGTSVTGELF
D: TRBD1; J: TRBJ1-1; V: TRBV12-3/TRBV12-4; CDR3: ASSLGTGGIEAF
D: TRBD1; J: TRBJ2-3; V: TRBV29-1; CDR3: SGTGTVDTQY
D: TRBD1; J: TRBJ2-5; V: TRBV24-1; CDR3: ATSDTGGGWTQY
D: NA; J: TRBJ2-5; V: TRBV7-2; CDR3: ASSLGILEAQY
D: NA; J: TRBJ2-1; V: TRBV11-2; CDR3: ASSLILSGASEQF
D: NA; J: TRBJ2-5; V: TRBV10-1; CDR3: ASSELRGGLETQY
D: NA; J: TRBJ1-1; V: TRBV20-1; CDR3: SARRPDYLTEAF
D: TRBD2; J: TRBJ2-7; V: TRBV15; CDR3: ATSRGLAGISYEQY
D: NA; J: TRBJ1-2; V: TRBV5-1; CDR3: ASSLGSHYGYT
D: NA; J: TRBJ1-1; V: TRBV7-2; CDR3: ASTPYGFGTEAF
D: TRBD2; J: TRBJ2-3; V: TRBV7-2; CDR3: ASARTSAADTQY
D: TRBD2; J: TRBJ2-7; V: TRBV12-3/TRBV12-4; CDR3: ASRSGGTYEQY
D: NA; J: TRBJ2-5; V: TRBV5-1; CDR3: ASSLEGSANQY
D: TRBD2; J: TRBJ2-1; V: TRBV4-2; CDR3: ASSQGTSGSLNEQF
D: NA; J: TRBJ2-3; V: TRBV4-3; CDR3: ASSQTRRTVQGTQY
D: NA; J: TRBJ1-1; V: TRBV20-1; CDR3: SARDPTQGTEAF
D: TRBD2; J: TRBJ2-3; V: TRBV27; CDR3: ASSPGGGPTEKDTQY
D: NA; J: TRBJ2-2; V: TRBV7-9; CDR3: ASSWTGVAGELF
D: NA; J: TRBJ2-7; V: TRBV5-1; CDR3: ASSIATAGPYEQY
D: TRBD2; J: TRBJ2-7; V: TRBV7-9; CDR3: ASSAGGGPYEQY
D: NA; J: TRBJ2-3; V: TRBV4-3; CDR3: ASSQSREDTQY
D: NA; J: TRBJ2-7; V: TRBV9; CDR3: ASSVVGVPYEQY
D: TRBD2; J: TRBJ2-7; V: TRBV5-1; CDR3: ASSLAGRGSYEQY
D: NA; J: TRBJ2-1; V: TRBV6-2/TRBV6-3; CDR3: ASSLAPFNNEQF
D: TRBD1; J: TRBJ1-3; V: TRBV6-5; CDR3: ASSYSRTGGNTIY
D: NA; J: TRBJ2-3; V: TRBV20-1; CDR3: SATLFTDTQY
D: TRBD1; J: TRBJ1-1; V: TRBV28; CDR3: ASSTIPGTGDTEAF
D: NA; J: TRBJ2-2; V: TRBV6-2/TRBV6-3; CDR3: ASSWVPNTGELF
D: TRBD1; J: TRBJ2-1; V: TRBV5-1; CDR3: ASSSGQQLYNEQF
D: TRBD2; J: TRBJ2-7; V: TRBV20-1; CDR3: SATGLAGPSEQY
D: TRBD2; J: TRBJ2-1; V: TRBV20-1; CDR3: SASNGRAIYDEQF
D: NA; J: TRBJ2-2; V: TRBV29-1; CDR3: SVDNGNTGELF
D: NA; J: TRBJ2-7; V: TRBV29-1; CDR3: STRSENEQY
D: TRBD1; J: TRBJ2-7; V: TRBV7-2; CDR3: ASSLESQGATKQY
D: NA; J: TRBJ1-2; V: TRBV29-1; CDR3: SVGRTT
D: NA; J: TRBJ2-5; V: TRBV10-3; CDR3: AISHTRGGVETQY
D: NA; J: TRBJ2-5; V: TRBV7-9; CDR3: ASSPVTRWGQETQY
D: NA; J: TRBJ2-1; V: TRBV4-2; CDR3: ASSPESAYNEQF
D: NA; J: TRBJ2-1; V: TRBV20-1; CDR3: SARDHLVVGTPGYNEQF
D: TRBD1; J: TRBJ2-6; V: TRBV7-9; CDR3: ASSPGTGIPGANVLT
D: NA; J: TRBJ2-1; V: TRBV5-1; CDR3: ASSLAARATYNEQF
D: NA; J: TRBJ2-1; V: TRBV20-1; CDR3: SAPGLRGNEQF
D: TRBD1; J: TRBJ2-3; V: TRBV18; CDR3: ASSPSWTGLSTDTQY
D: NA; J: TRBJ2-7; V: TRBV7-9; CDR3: ASGSSEQY
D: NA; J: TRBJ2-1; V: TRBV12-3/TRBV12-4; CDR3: ASTLGVSYNEQF
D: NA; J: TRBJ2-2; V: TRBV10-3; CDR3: AISDRPNTGELF
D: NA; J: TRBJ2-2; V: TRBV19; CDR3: ASSYGIGTGELF
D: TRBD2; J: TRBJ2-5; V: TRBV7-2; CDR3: ASSIGLAPETQY
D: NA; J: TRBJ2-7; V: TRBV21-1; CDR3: ASTHGHRNYEQY
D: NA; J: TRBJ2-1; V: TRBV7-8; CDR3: ASSSAESLYNEQF
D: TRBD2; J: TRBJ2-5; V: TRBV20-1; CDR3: SAREWTSGRETQY
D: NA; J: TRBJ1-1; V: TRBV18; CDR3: ASSLATDMNTEAF
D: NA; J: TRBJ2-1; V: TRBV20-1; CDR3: SAFTRGALSYNEQF
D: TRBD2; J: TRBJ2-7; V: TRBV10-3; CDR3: AISDGEGYEQY
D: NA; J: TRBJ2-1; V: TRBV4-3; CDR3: ASSQDSREWENEQF
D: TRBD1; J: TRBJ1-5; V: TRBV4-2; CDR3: ASSQDPGTDDQPQH
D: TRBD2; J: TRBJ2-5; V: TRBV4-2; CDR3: ASSHSSGERAETQY